This TCR beta chain was identified in a study of T cell responses to AZD1222 COVID-19 vaccine. The protocol was immunoSEQ multiplex PCR, while the TCRdb copy is restricted to in-frame clones and leaves out a portion. The data contain under 300,000 clones, 85% to 95% of them singletons. Overall study results and limits: Females made up more of the donors, who were largely white British, and clonal diversity may have come out too low. Among spike-specific TCRs, nearly half reportedly target unmutated variant regions.

Points on this clone: Antigen specificity is unknown.

With 11 bases removed from V and 2 bases from J, the gap between germline ends came to 9 bases. Germline values: CDR1 LNHDA, CDR2 SQIVND (reference sequence). This CDR3 has 11 amino acids. The input for sequencing was peripheral blood, taken on day 0 of AZD1222 vaccination. The source is an adult in good health. The genes are TRBV19 and TRBJ1-1, with D hard to call. CDR3 amino acids: CAALGNTEAFF. For the CDR3, the DNA is TGTGCCGCCCTGGGCAACACTGAAGCTTTCTTT.